A single sample gave rise to the 25 T cell receptor beta chains below, sequenced in a study of T cell repertoires in cytomegalovirus infection. TCRdb reprocessed the reads with MiXCR, giving one entry per CDR3 protein. The sample includes about 740,000 distinct CDR3 sequences, under 40% of them seen just once. The sample comprised PBMCs. The receptors originated from a human donor in good health (CMV status not recorded). Some clones in this sample may be carry-over from other donors' samples.

This chain uses TRBV7-2 with TRBJ2-7, with 8 positions matching TRBD2. V gave up 5 bases and J gave up 0 bases; unmatched junction bases: 6. In germline, CDR1 is SGHTA, CDR2 FQGNSA. The CDR3 runs 15 residues. CDR3 in DNA: TGTGCCAGCAGCACCATAGCGGGGAGCTCCTACGAGCAGTACTTC. The encoded protein is CASSTIAGSSYEQYF.

This chain links TRBV9 with TRBJ1-2; D is ambiguous. V lost 0 bases, J lost 7 bases, and 22 bases lay in between. The CDR3 sequence is 17 residues long. Germline-derived CDR1 and CDR2 are SGDLS and YYNGEE. The CDR3 sequence is CASSVGPSPRPRGGYTF. CDR3 sequence (DNA): TGTGCCAGCAGCGTAGGTCCTTCTCCGAGGCCGCGGGGTGGCTACACCTTC.

Worth noting for this clonotype: One end of the junction is discordant with germline, which a read error may explain. The V call is TRBV7-2, the J call TRBJ2-1; 10 bases are a match to TRBD1. This CDR3 is 16 amino acids long. CDR1 SGHTA and CDR2 FQGNSA come from the germline V gene. In DNA form, the CDR3 reads TGTGCCAGCAGCTTAGGACAGGGGGCGCGAGGGAATGAGAAGTTCTTC. The encoded protein is CASSLGQGARGNEKFF.

In this sample, this clonotype turned up a few times. The chain uses TRBV5-6 and TRBJ2-3; the D gene is possibly TRBD2 (6 bases). V was shortened by 1 base and J by 2 bases, with 11 bases between the two germline ends. Germline CDR1 and CDR2: SGHDT and YYEEEE. The CDR3 has 15 amino acids. CDR3 DNA sequence: TGTGCCAGCAGCTTGCGGGGGTCGCCCACAGATACGCAGTATTTT. This translates into CASSLRGSPTDTQYF.

In this sample, this clonotype turned up a few times. The chain has TRBV11-2 and TRBJ2-5; 7 bases fit TRBD1. Germline values: CDR1 SGHAT, CDR2 FQNNGV. The V and J ends lost 3 bases and 3 bases, in that order; junction bases with no gene match: 4. This CDR3 is built from 14 residues. CDR3 protein: CASSFEGQKETQYF. The CDR3 coding sequence is TGTGCCAGCAGCTTTGAGGGACAGAAAGAGACCCAGTACTTC.

This clonotype was seen a few times. The chain links TRBV5-8 to TRBJ2-6, with TRBD1 matching 9 bases. Trimming cost V 4 bases and J 2 bases; bases outside gene matches: 10. The CDR3 extends over 18 amino acids. Germline V gene data show CDR1 as SGHTS and CDR2 as YDEGEE. The CDR3 DNA follows: TGTGCCAGCAGCGACTTTGGACAGGGGACCCCTGGGGCCAACGTCCTGACTTTC. Its translation: CASSDFGQGTPGANVLTF.

The chain combines TRBV14 with TRBJ2-1; no clear D. The CDR3 has 17 amino acids. V gave up 0 bases and J gave up 2 bases, with 14 bases separating them. Germline lookup yields CDR1 SGHDN and CDR2 FVKESK. CDR3 loop: CASSQDGHSLPYNEQFF. CDR3 nucleotide sequence: TGTGCCAGCAGCCAAGATGGGCACAGCCTCCCCTACAATGAGCAGTTCTTC.

The V gene is TRBV19, the J gene TRBJ1-1; D is undetermined. This CDR3 contains 14 residues. The V end was cut by 7 bases, the J end by 1 base, with 13 bases between. The germline gives CDR1 LNHDA, CDR2 SQIVND (reference sequence). The DNA of the CDR3 is TGTGCCAGTACCACACTCTCGAGGAACACTGAAGCTTTCTTT. This codes for CASTTLSRNTEAFF. Full variable domain (outside the CDR3, taken from reference TRBV19 and TRBJ1-1): DGGITQSPKYLFRKEGQNVTLSCEQNLNHDAMYWYRQDPGQGLRLIYYSQIVNDFQKGDIAEGYSVSREKKESFPLTVTSAQKNPTAFYLCASTTLSRNTEAFFGQGTRLTVV.

CDR3 sequence (DNA): TGCGCCAGCTTGAGGGACATTGGAGAGACCCAGTACTTC. Encoded protein: CASLRDIGETQYF. The chain combines TRBV5-1 with TRBJ2-5; a weak D match, TRBD1 (6 bases). CDR1 SGHRS and CDR2 YFSETQ come from the germline V gene. The CDR3 is 13 residues long. The ends were cut back, 7 bases at V and 4 bases at J, with 14 bases in the middle.

This clonotype was recorded a few times. The rearrangement links TRBV7-2 to TRBJ2-7; a weak D match, TRBD1 (6 bases). Germline lookup yields CDR1 SGHTA and CDR2 FQGNSA. V was clipped by 3 bases and J by 4 bases, with 13 bases between them. This CDR3 has 14 residues. This chain's CDR3 is CASSFSRGRYEQYF. As DNA, the CDR3 is TGTGCCAGCAGCTTCTCCAGGGGTCGTTACGAGCAGTACTTC.

V is TRBV7-2 and J is TRBJ2-7; TRBD1 matches at 7 bases. The germline CDR1 and CDR2 sequences are SGHTA and FQGNSA. J gave up 2 bases and V 4 bases, and 8 bases lay outside the gene matches. The CDR3 is made up of 15 amino acids. CDR3 sequence reads: CASSWPGTEAYEQYF. DNA for the CDR3: TGTGCCAGCAGCTGGCCCGGGACAGAGGCCTACGAGCAGTACTTC.

A single count supports this clonotype. This chain links TRBV5-6 with TRBJ1-6; D gene ambiguous. V shed 1 base and J shed 5 bases, with 10 bases lying between them. Germline CDR1 is SGHDT and CDR2 is YYEEEE. The CDR3 runs to 15 residues. Here the CDR3 reads CASSLISKDNSPLHF. In nucleotides, the CDR3 is TGTGCCAGCAGCTTGATCAGTAAAGATAATTCACCCCTCCACTTT.

At least ten counts were recorded for this clonotype. V is TRBV7-2 and J is TRBJ1-2; D perhaps matches TRBD1 (5 bases). The germline V and J ends were trimmed by 3 bases and 4 bases, with 24 bases remaining between them. The CDR3 length is 18 residues. Germline-derived CDR1 and CDR2 are SGHTA and FQGNSA. DNA for the CDR3: TGTGCCAGCAGCTTTCACTCGGGCAGGGCCGATTCGGGCTATGGCTACACCTTC. This translates into CASSFHSGRADSGYGYTF.

This clonotype was recorded a few times. The chain employs TRBV7-8 and TRBJ2-3; D gene unclear. This CDR3 contains 17 residues. Trimming took 4 bases from V and 2 from J, leaving 19 bases between them. CDR1 SGHVS and CDR2 FQNEAQ come from the germline V gene. The CDR3 DNA sequence: TGTGCCAGCAGCTCCTCCCCACTGACTTTGGCCACAGATACGCAGTATTTT. Residues: CASSSSPLTLATDTQYF.

The CDR3 sequence is CASSISSNNEQFF. Here the CDR3 DNA reads TGTGCCAGTAGTATATCTAGCAACAATGAGCAGTTCTTC. The V gene is TRBV19, the J gene TRBJ2-1; weak D call: TRBD2 (5 bases). This CDR3 contains 13 residues. The V end lost 2 bases, the J end lost 5 bases, and 7 bases lay between the germline ends. The germline V gene encodes CDR1 LNHDA and CDR2 SQIVND (reference sequence).

This clonotype was seen at least ten times. The chain joins TRBV28 to TRBJ2-7; D uncertain. The CDR3 covers 11 residues. V was pared by 10 bases and J by 3 bases, with 10 bases between. Germline loops: CDR1 MDHEN, CDR2 SYDVKM. This CDR3 reads CAIRSRYEQYF. The CDR3 DNA follows: TGTGCCATTAGGTCCCGCTACGAGCAGTACTTC. Combining the CDR3 with reference TRBV28 and TRBJ2-7 gives the whole variable domain DVKVTQSSRYLVKRTGEKVFLECVQDMDHENMFWYRQDPGLGLRLIYFSYDVKMKEKGDIPEGYSVSREKKERFSLILESASTNQTSMYLCAIRSRYEQYFGPGTRLTVT.

In its sample, this clonotype was seen a few times. The chain uses TRBV11-2 and TRBJ1-6; TRBD1 matches 9 bases. Germline CDR1 reads SGHAT; CDR2 reads FQNNGV. The CDR3 length is 13 residues. V lost 5 bases and J lost 11; bases outside the gene matches: 4. CDR3 sequence: CASSGGQGTPLHF. The CDR3 nucleotides read TGTGCCAGCAGCGGAGGACAGGGGACACCCCTCCACTTT.

There are a few counts of this clonotype. The rearrangement joins TRBV6-6 to TRBJ2-7; 8 bases match TRBD1. The V segment lost 4 bases and the J segment 2 bases; nucleotides outside the gene matches: 7. Germline CDR1 MNHNY, CDR2 SVGAGI (reference sequence). There are 15 residues in the CDR3. CDR3 coding DNA: TGTGCCAGCAGTTCCTGGACAGGGCGGGCCTACGAGCAGTACTTC. It specifies CASSSWTGRAYEQYF.

The chain joins TRBV6-1 to TRBJ1-6; D is perhaps TRBD1 (6 bases). Per germline, CDR1 MNHNS and CDR2 SASEGT. V was pared by 8 bases and J by 1 base, with 21 bases between. The CDR3 runs to 18 residues. The CDR3 bases are TGTGCCAGCGAAGCTCCCCGGGGGCGCGAATCCTATAATTCACCCCTCCACTTT. It translates to CASEAPRGRESYNSPLHF.

Notes on this clonotype: Relative to the germline gene, one junction end is altered; a read error may explain this. The chain carries TRBV12-3 or TRBV12-4 and TRBJ2-2; maybe TRBD2 (6 bases). This CDR3 spans 13 amino acids. CDR3 DNA: TGTGCCAGCATTCGCCTAGAAGGCGGGGAGCGGTTTTTT. Encoded protein: CASIRLEGGERFF.

This clonotype was seen only a few times. CDR3 bases: TGTGCCAGCAGGAAAGGCAGGGCGGGGGTTTCGAACACCGGGGAGCTGTTTTTT. It translates to CASRKGRAGVSNTGELFF. The rearrangement links TRBV6-1 to TRBJ2-2; 7 bases match TRBD2. Germline CDR1 MNHNS, CDR2 SASEGT. This CDR3 spans 18 amino acids. V dropped 6 bases and J dropped 0; count of bases not matched to a gene: 13.

The chain has TRBV29-1 and TRBJ2-7, with 7 bases aligning to TRBD1. This CDR3 spans 14 amino acids. Germline CDR1 is SQVTM and CDR2 is ANQGSEA. Trimming removed 4 bases from V and 6 bases from J; junction bases left unmatched: 12. CDR3 sequence reads: CSVVPLTGTGEQYF. DNA of the CDR3: TGCAGCGTTGTTCCCCTGACAGGGACGGGCGAGCAGTACTTC.

This clonotype was counted a few times. This rearrangement joins TRBV28 to TRBJ2-2; TRBD1 matches 7 bases. The CDR3 length is 16 residues. V lost 7 bases and J lost 1; bases outside the gene matches: 9. Per germline, CDR1 MDHEN and CDR2 SYDVKM. CDR3 sequence reads: CASKLLGTVNTGELFF. The DNA of the CDR3 is TGTGCCAGCAAACTCCTTGGGACAGTGAACACCGGGGAGCTGTTTTTT.

The V call is TRBV27, the J call TRBJ2-1, with 7 bases matching TRBD1. V trimming: 6 bases; J trimming: 6 bases; junction bases outside the gene matches: 14. The germline V gene has CDR1 MNHEY and CDR2 SMNVEV (reference sequence). The CDR3 spans 16 residues. The CDR3 here is CASRSTPGQTFNEQFF. In DNA form, the CDR3 reads TGTGCCAGCAGATCAACCCCGGGACAGACGTTCAATGAGCAGTTCTTC.

This clonotype was seen a few times. The J gene is TRBJ1-3, the V gene TRBV19; tentatively, D is TRBD1 (5 bases). The CDR3 is made up of 17 amino acids. Trimming left V 3 bases short and J 4 bases short, with 19 bases between. Per the germline V gene, CDR1 is LNHDA and CDR2 is SQIVND (reference sequence). Written as DNA, the CDR3 is TGTGCCAGTAGTATGAGACATACAGGCACACTCGGAAACACCATATATTTT. Encoded protein: CASSMRHTGTLGNTIYF. The complete variable domain, with remaining parts taken from reference TRBV19 and TRBJ1-3, reads DGGITQSPKYLFRKEGQNVTLSCEQNLNHDAMYWYRQDPGQGLRLIYYSQIVNDFQKGDIAEGYSVSREKKESFPLTVTSAQKNPTAFYLCASSMRHTGTLGNTIYFGEGSWLTVV.